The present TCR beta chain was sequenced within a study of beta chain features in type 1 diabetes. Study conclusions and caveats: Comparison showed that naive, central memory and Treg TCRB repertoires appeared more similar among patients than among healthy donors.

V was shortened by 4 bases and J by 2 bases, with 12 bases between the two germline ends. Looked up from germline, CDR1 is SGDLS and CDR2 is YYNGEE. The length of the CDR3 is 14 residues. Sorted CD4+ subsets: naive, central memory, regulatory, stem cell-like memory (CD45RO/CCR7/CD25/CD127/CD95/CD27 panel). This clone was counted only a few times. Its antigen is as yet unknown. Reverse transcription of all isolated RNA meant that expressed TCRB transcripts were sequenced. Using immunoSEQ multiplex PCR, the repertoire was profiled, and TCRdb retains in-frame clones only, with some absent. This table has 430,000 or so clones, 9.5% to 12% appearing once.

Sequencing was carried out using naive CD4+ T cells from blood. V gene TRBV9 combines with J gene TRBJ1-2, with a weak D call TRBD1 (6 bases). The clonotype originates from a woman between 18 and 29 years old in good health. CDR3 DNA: TGTGCCAGCAGCTCCGGACAGCTAAACTATGGCTACACCTTC. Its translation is CASSSGQLNYGYTF.